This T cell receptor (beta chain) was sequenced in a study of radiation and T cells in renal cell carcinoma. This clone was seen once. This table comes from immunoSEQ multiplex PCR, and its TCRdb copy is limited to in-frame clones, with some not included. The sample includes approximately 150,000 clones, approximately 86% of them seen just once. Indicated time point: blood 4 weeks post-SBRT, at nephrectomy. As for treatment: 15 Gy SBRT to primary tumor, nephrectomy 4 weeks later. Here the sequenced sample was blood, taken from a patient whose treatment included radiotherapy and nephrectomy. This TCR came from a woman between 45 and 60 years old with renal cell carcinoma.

The CDR3 protein is CASSLGRGGETQYF. The CDR3 DNA reads as TGTGCCAGCAGCTTAGGCCGGGGTGGGGAGACCCAGTACTTC. The rearrangement uses TRBV7-7 and TRBJ2-5, with D possibly being TRBD2 (5 bases). V was clipped by 1 base and J by 5 bases, with 11 bases between them. Looked up from germline, CDR1 is SSHAT and CDR2 is FNYEAQ (reference sequence). The CDR3 is made up of 14 amino acids.